This T cell receptor (beta chain) was obtained from a study of tumor-infiltrating lymphocytes in primary liver carcinoma. With regard to this clonotype: Its ends do not fully match the called genes, so a read error is possible.

TCR beta cDNA was prepared out of approximately 470 ng total RNA by means of a constant-region primer. Each TCR beta library was derived from three nested multiplex PCR rounds that employed slightly modified ARM-PCR. For around 9 cycles apiece, the opening two PCR rounds ran with TRBV1-TRBV30 forward primers and a C-beta reverse primer. MiXCR, run by TCRdb on the multiplex PCR reads, gives a single entry per CDR3 protein. This repertoire shows more than 150,000 distinct CDR3 sequences, approximately 60% found once; its top ten account for under 75%. They got blood RNA out of unsorted whole blood and also pulled out germline DNA. There are 14 residues in the CDR3. Germline CDR1 reads SGHRS; CDR2 reads YFSETQ.

The chain carries TRBV5-1 and TRBJ2-3; weak D call: TRBD1 (6 bases). This clonotype was obtained from a man aged 40-49 years with primary liver carcinoma and hepatitis B virus infection. Sample: peripheral blood. Here the CDR3 reads CASCLDLQGDTQYF. CDR3 sequence (DNA): TGCGCCAGCTGCTTGGATTTACAGGGAGATACGCAGTATTTT.